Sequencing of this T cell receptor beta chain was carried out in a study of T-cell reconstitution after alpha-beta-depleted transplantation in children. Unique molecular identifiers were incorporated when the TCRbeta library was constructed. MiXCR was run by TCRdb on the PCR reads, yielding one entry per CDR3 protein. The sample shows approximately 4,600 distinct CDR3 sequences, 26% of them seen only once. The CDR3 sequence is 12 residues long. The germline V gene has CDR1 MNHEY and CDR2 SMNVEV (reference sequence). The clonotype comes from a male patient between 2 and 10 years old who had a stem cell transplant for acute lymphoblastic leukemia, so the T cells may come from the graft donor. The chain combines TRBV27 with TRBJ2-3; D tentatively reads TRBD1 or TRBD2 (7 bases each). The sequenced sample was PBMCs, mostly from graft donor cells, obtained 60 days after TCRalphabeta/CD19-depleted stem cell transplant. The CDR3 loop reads CGQGGGTDTQYF. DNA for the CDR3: TGTGGCCAGGGGGGGGGCACAGATACGCAGTATTTT.